Presented here are 28 T cell receptor beta chains from one specimen sequenced in a study of blood T cell repertoires in COVID-19. Only in-frame clones appear in the TCRdb table, and some are missing; sequencing was by immunoSEQ multiplex PCR. The table shows over 80,000 clones, with 86% occurring only once. The sequenced sample consisted of peripheral blood. Receptors were obtained from a man older than 75 with active or convalescent COVID-19.

This sequence joins TRBV2 and TRBJ1-2; D might be TRBD1 (5 bases). Germline CDR1 and CDR2: SNHLY and FYNNEI. The CDR3 spans 15 residues. Trimming took off 3 bases at V and 4 bases at J, with 15 bases between the two ends. CDR3 in amino acids: CASSDDGRVIYGYTF. CDR3 in DNA: TGTGCCAGCAGTGATGATGGCAGGGTGATCTATGGCTACACCTTC.

This clone was counted once. The chain recombines TRBV6-2 or TRBV6-3 with TRBJ1-2; tentative D call: TRBD1 (6 bases). V lost 4 bases and J lost 8, with 14 bases in between. There are 13 residues in the CDR3. The germline V gene encodes CDR1 MNHEY and CDR2 SVGEGT. The CDR3 region has the DNA TGTGCCAGCAGTTCGCCTACAGGGACCGGCTACACCTTC. Its protein product is CASSSPTGTGYTF.

This clone has only one observation. The chain combines TRBV5-1 with TRBJ1-4, with D perhaps matching TRBD1 (6 bases). Trimming cost V 1 base and J 8 bases, with 12 bases left between them. This CDR3 spans 14 amino acids. Looked up from germline, CDR1 is SGHRS and CDR2 is YFSETQ. As DNA, the CDR3 is TGCGCCAGCAGCTTGTCAGGGGAAGGGGAAAAACTGTTTTTT. Its protein is CASSLSGEGEKLFF.

This chain links TRBV7-9 with TRBJ2-3, with 8 bases that match TRBD2. The CDR3 sequence is 17 residues long. Germline CDR1 and CDR2: SEHNR and FQNEAQ (reference sequence). V lost 1 base, J lost 3 bases, and 9 bases stayed unmatched. CDR3: CASSLEWSAGGTDTQYF. CDR3 DNA sequence: TGTGCCAGCAGCTTAGAGTGGTCGGCGGGAGGTACAGATACGCAGTATTTT. Filled out from reference TRBV7-9 and TRBJ2-3, the complete variable domain reads DTGVSQNPRHKITKRGQNVTFRCDPISEHNRLYWYRQTLGQGPEFLTYFQNEAQLEKSRLLSDRFSAERPKGSFSTLEIQRTEQGDSAMYLCASSLEWSAGGTDTQYFGPGTRLTVL.

This clone was picked up a small number of times. V is TRBV27 and J is TRBJ2-7; the match to TRBD2 covers 12 bases. J lost 3 bases, V lost 4 bases, and 1 base had no gene match. The CDR3 totals 14 residues. Looked up from germline, CDR1 is MNHEY and CDR2 is SMNVEV (reference sequence). CDR3 sequence reads: CASSSGLAGYEQYF. In DNA, the CDR3 is TGTGCCAGCAGTTCGGGACTAGCGGGCTACGAGCAGTACTTC.

The V and J genes are TRBV28 and TRBJ2-1; D is perhaps TRBD2 (5 bases). The CDR3 sequence is 14 residues long. CDR1 MDHEN and CDR2 SYDVKM come from the germline V gene. V lost 4 bases, J lost 3 bases, and 10 bases lay in between. The CDR3 DNA sequence: TGTGCCAGCAGTTCCGCTAGCTTCTACAATGAGCAGTTCTTC. It yields the protein CASSSASFYNEQFF.

This chain connects TRBV4-2 to TRBJ1-2, with D tentatively TRBD1 (6 bases). Germline V CDR1 and CDR2: LGHNA, YNFKEQ. The CDR3 runs to 14 residues. The ends were cut back, 0 bases at V and 4 bases at J, with 9 bases in the middle. The CDR3 sequence: CASSQDRGSYGYTF. The CDR3 DNA reads as TGTGCCAGCAGCCAAGATAGGGGGAGCTATGGCTACACCTTC.

The chain has TRBV4-3 and TRBJ2-7; TRBD2 matches 8 bases. In germline, CDR1 is LGHNA, CDR2 YSLEER. This CDR3 has 14 residues. After removal of 4 bases from V and 5 bases from J, the junction contained 7 bases not matched to a gene. The CDR3 loop reads CASSPGLVGDEQYF. CDR3 coding DNA: TGCGCCAGCAGCCCGGGACTAGTCGGCGACGAGCAGTACTTC.

V gene TRBV7-8 combines with J gene TRBJ2-7, with no clear D. V was clipped by 3 bases and J by 1 base, with 10 bases between them. CDR1 is SGHVS and CDR2 is FQNEAQ in the germline V gene. This CDR3 has 14 amino acids. This CDR3 reads CASSFGPLSYEQYF. CDR3 bases: TGTGCCAGCAGCTTTGGTCCACTTTCCTACGAGCAGTACTTC.

V and J are TRBV5-1 and TRBJ2-2; 9 bases are a match to TRBD2. The J segment lost 4 bases and the V segment lost 3 bases, leaving 7 bases of the junction unmatched. The CDR3 loop spans 16 amino acids. Per the germline V gene, CDR1 is SGHRS and CDR2 is YFSETQ. The CDR3 DNA sequence: TGCGCCAGCAGCTCGACCGGGACTAGCAGCACCGGGGAGCTGTTTTTT. It yields the protein CASSSTGTSSTGELFF.

Ten or more counts support this clone. The rearrangement links TRBV4-1 to TRBJ2-5, with TRBD2 identical over 10 bases. The V segment lost 3 bases and the J segment 1 base; nucleotides outside the gene matches: 5. CDR1 MGHRA and CDR2 YSYEKL come from the germline V gene. The CDR3 has 16 residues. The CDR3 here is CASSHPLAGPQETQYF. Written as DNA, the CDR3 is TGCGCCAGCAGCCACCCACTAGCGGGGCCCCAAGAGACCCAGTACTTC.

Turning to this clone: Sequence at one end of the junction differs from germline and may be a read error. The V call is TRBV3-1 (or the pseudogene TRBV3-2), the J call TRBJ2-7; 10 positions match TRBD2. CDR3 length equals 13 residues. Germline lookup yields CDR1 LGHDT and CDR2 YNNKEL (reference sequence). The DNA of the CDR3 is TGTGCCAGCAGCCAAGCCAGCGGACTAGCGGTACACTTC. This gives the protein CASSQASGLAVHF.

The chain employs TRBV11-2 and TRBJ2-3; TRBD2 matches 9 bases. The V gene end was trimmed by 5 bases and the J gene end by 6 bases; junction bases not matched to a gene: 12. CDR3 length: 16 residues. CDR1 is SGHAT, CDR2 FQNNGV, per germline. DNA of the CDR3: TGTGCCAGCAGCCGACGTCAGGCTAGCGGGGTGGATACGCAGTATTTT. As protein: CASSRRQASGVDTQYF.

V and J are TRBV4-3 and TRBJ2-3, with a possible D match to TRBD2 (6 bases). CDR1 and CDR2 (germline): LGHNA, YSLEER. The CDR3 has 16 amino acids. Trimming shortened V by 0 bases and J by 6 bases, and 16 bases separated the two germline ends. The CDR3 bases are TGCGCCAGCAGCCAAGAGTGGCGGGATTGGTTGGATACGCAGTATTTT. Residues: CASSQEWRDWLDTQYF.

V is TRBV18 and J is TRBJ2-3; 13 bases fit TRBD2. Germline CDR1 and CDR2: KGHSH and LQKENI. V trimming: 0 bases; J trimming: 2 bases; junction bases outside the gene matches: 5. CDR3 length equals 18 residues. CDR3 DNA sequence: TGTGCCAGCTCACCACCGGGACTAGCGGGATCCCCCACAGATACGCAGTATTTT. Protein: CASSPPGLAGSPTDTQYF.

The V and J genes are TRBV6-5 and TRBJ1-1; D is undetermined. The CDR3 covers 14 residues. With 0 bases removed from V and 9 bases from J, the gap between germline ends came to 14 bases. CDR1 and CDR2 from the germline V gene are MNHEY and SVGAGI. The CDR3 region has the DNA TGTGCCAGCAGTTACTCGCCACGGGAGGTGAAAGCTTTCTTT. This codes for CASSYSPREVKAFF.

The chain joins TRBV15 to TRBJ1-6; D is unclear. V was trimmed by 4 bases and J by 5 bases, leaving 6 bases between them. The CDR3 is 13 residues long. Germline V gives CDR1 LNHNV, CDR2 YYDKDF (reference sequence). The CDR3 protein is CATSTLDNSPLHF. The DNA of the CDR3 is TGTGCCACCAGCACTCTAGATAATTCACCCCTCCACTTT.

The V and J genes are TRBV5-1 and TRBJ1-2, with 8 bases aligning to TRBD1. Unmatched junction bases numbered 2, after V lost 1 base and J lost 6 bases. The germline V gene has CDR1 SGHRS and CDR2 YFSETQ. CDR3 length equals 13 residues. The CDR3 coding sequence is TGCGCCAGCAGCTTGATACAGGGGGATGGCTACACCTTC. Its translation is CASSLIQGDGYTF.

The rearrangement joins TRBV5-1 to TRBJ2-7; 9 bases map to TRBD2. This CDR3 is 15 amino acids long. The junction had 9 bases not matched to a gene; V was cut back by 0 bases and J by 8 bases. Germline CDR1 reads SGHRS; CDR2 reads YFSETQ. The chain's CDR3 is CASSLAAGGFGKQYF. CDR3 sequence (DNA): TGCGCCAGCAGCTTGGCCGCGGGAGGGTTCGGTAAGCAGTACTTC.

CDR3: CASSQFWPGVSGDEQYF. CDR3 coding DNA: TGTGCCAGCAGCCAATTTTGGCCGGGAGTCAGTGGCGACGAGCAGTACTTC. The V call is TRBV3-1 (or the pseudogene TRBV3-2), the J call TRBJ2-7; D is possibly TRBD2 (6 bases). Germline V gene data show CDR1 as LGHDT and CDR2 as YNNKEL (reference sequence). V gave up 2 bases and J gave up 5 bases, with 22 bases separating them. The CDR3 spans 17 residues.

The gene calls are TRBV5-1 and TRBJ1-1; 10 bases map to TRBD1. Per germline, CDR1 SGHRS and CDR2 YFSETQ. With 4 bases clipped from V and 1 base from J, the junction kept 4 bases outside the gene matches. This CDR3 has 15 amino acids. The CDR3 is CASSPRQGANTEAFF. The CDR3 region has the DNA TGCGCCAGCAGCCCCCGACAGGGGGCGAACACTGAAGCTTTCTTT.

This clone was seen just once. The rearrangement joins TRBV4-1 to TRBJ1-2; 12 nucleotides agree with TRBD1. The J segment lost 8 bases and the V segment lost 4 bases, leaving 5 bases of the junction unmatched. The CDR3 is made up of 14 amino acids. In germline, CDR1 is MGHRA, CDR2 YSYEKL. CDR3 in DNA: TGCGCCAGCAGCCCGGGACAGGGGGCGGAGGGCTACACCTTC. It encodes CASSPGQGAEGYTF.

V is TRBV5-4 and J is TRBJ1-1, with 8 bases identical to TRBD1. J was trimmed by 1 base and V by 1 base; bases with no gene match: 3. The CDR3 runs 15 residues. Germline lookup yields CDR1 SGHNT and CDR2 YYREEE (reference sequence). The CDR3 loop reads CASSLRTGRNTEAFF. The CDR3 DNA sequence: TGTGCCAGCAGCTTGCGGACAGGGAGGAACACTGAAGCTTTCTTT.

This clone appeared once. This sequence joins TRBV5-1 and TRBJ2-1; TRBD1 aligns across 8 bases. Germline trimming cut 3 bases from V and 0 bases from J; bases unmatched to any gene: 11. This CDR3 is 18 amino acids long. From germline, CDR1 is SGHRS and CDR2 YFSETQ. The CDR3 spells CASSWRERTGNSYNEQFF. The CDR3 DNA reads as TGCGCCAGCAGCTGGAGGGAAAGGACAGGGAACTCCTACAATGAGCAGTTCTTC.

CDR3 nucleotide sequence: TGTGCCAGCAGTGACAGGGCCTTCAATCAGCCCCAGCATTTT. Translating it yields CASSDRAFNQPQHF. The chain combines TRBV2 with TRBJ1-5; tentatively, D is TRBD1 (5 bases). Trimming pared 3 bases from V and 3 bases from J, leaving 9 bases between. The length of the CDR3 is 14 residues. CDR1 is SNHLY and CDR2 is FYNNEI in the germline V gene.

The rearrangement joins TRBV11-3 to TRBJ2-7; no clear D gene. There are 13 residues in the CDR3. Germline CDR1 is SGHNT and CDR2 is YENEEA. Trimming removed 5 bases from V and 2 bases from J, with 10 bases in between. The CDR3 sequence: CASSIGTAYEQYF. The DNA for the CDR3 is TGTGCCAGCAGCATCGGAACAGCCTACGAGCAGTACTTC.

Here the CDR3 DNA reads TGCGCCAGCAGCTTGGGACTAGCGGGAGCGGCCTACAATGAGCAGTTCTTC. Encoded protein: CASSLGLAGAAYNEQFF. The rearrangement uses TRBV5-1 and TRBJ2-1; 12 bases match TRBD2. Germline loops: CDR1 SGHRS, CDR2 YFSETQ. V was clipped by 0 bases and J by 2 bases; unmatched bases: 3. There are 17 residues in the CDR3.

The gene calls are TRBV10-3 and TRBJ1-3, with 7 positions matching TRBD1. This CDR3 spans 15 amino acids. Trimming removed 7 bases from V and 0 bases from J; junction bases left unmatched: 6. Germline assignment: CDR1 ENHRY and CDR2 SYGVKD. CDR3 bases: TGTGCCATCAATCAGGGGGACCTCTCTGGAAACACCATATATTTT. Translating gives CAINQGDLSGNTIYF.